One and the same sample provided the 24 T cell receptor beta chains below, sequenced in a study of blood T cells in healthy people across ages. For the second PCR, which ran for about 6 to 11 cycles, a sample-barcoded 5' primer and a J-beta primer mix were used. TCRdb itself ran the 5' RACE reads through MiXCR, one entry per CDR3 protein. The table includes about 1.5 million distinct CDR3 sequences, roughly 43% detected once. Sequencing was carried out using blood. These receptors were taken from a woman under 30 in good health.

In this sample, this clonotype turned up once. The V call is TRBV20-1, the J call TRBJ2-1; D possibly corresponds to TRBD2 (5 bases). V gave up 1 base and J gave up 13 bases, with 14 bases separating them. CDR3 length equals 12 residues. The germline CDR1 and CDR2 sequences are DFQATT and SNEGSKA (reference sequence). The CDR3 DNA reads as TGCAGTGCTAGAGTAGGATGGGAGACCCAGTTCTTC. Its protein product is CSARVGWETQFF.

The J gene is TRBJ2-1, the V gene TRBV3-1; the D is unclear. Germline CDR1 LGHDT, CDR2 YNNKEL (reference sequence). This CDR3 is built from 13 residues. V was clipped by 3 bases and J by 5 bases, with 8 bases between them. DNA of the CDR3: TGTGCCAGCAGCCAGTCTCGTGACAATGAGCAGTTCTTC. Its translation is CASSQSRDNEQFF.

This clonotype was found a few times. The gene calls are TRBV7-8 and TRBJ2-1; unclear D gene. Germline CDR1 SGHVS, CDR2 FQNEAQ. The CDR3 sequence is 14 residues long. The ends were cut back, 0 bases at V and 6 bases at J, with 9 bases in the middle. The CDR3 sequence: CASSLARVPNEQFF. CDR3 DNA sequence: TGTGCCAGCAGCTTAGCGCGAGTTCCCAATGAGCAGTTCTTC.

V usage is TRBV5-6 and J usage is TRBJ2-4; no clear D. Trimming removed 0 bases from V and 2 bases from J, with 9 bases in between. CDR3 size: 15 residues. The germline V gene has CDR1 SGHDT and CDR2 YYEEEE. The CDR3 loop reads CASSLVVGTKNIQYF. The CDR3 DNA reads TGTGCCAGCAGCTTGGTTGTAGGGACCAAAAACATTCAGTACTTC.

The chain employs TRBV10-3 and TRBJ1-2; 7 bases are a match to TRBD1. Germline CDR1 is ENHRY and CDR2 is SYGVKD. The CDR3 is 16 residues long. The trim removed 11 bases at V and 5 bases at J, leaving 20 bases unmatched. The CDR3 is CAVHSAGTAAYYGYTF. CDR3 in DNA: TGTGCCGTACATTCGGCCGGGACAGCGGCATATTATGGCTACACCTTC.

This clonotype has more than one count but fewer than ten. The V and J genes are TRBV6-5 and TRBJ2-7, with D perhaps matching TRBD2 (5 bases). The J call is in doubt because the DNA end fits TRBJ2-5 better. Per the germline V gene, CDR1 is MNHEY and CDR2 is SVGAGI. The CDR3 has 10 amino acids. The CDR3 DNA follows: TGTGCCGCCGGGGAGGAGACCCAGTACTTC. Its translation: CAAGEETQYF.

The chain is built from TRBV6-6 and TRBJ2-5; possible D gene TRBD1, 5 bases. Judging by the DNA end, TRBJ2-4 fits better; the J call may be wrong. The CDR3 totals 15 residues. Germline V gene data show CDR1 as MNHNY and CDR2 as SVGAGI (reference sequence). CDR3 loop: CASSYSGQPQNIQYF. In nucleotides, the CDR3 is TGTGCCAGCAGTTACTCTGGACAACCACAAAACATTCAGTACTTC.

The chain combines TRBV7-8 with TRBJ2-7, with 8 bases that match TRBD1. CDR1 is SGHVS, CDR2 FQNEAQ, per germline. CDR3 length: 15 amino acids. The V segment lost 3 bases and the J segment 2 bases; nucleotides outside the gene matches: 6. The CDR3 DNA follows: TGTGCCAGCAGCTTGGAGGACAGGGCGGCCTACGAGCAGTACTTC. Translation: CASSLEDRAAYEQYF.

In this sample, this clonotype turned up a few times. This rearrangement joins TRBV29-1 to TRBJ1-1; no reliable D call. Germline CDR1 and CDR2: SQVTM and ANQGSEA. This CDR3 spans 13 amino acids. Trimming cost V 1 base and J 6 bases, with 12 bases left between them. The CDR3 protein is CSVEVRPGAEAFF. CDR3 nucleotide sequence: TGCAGCGTTGAAGTCAGGCCCGGCGCTGAAGCTTTCTTT. Looking up the rest from reference TRBV29-1 and TRBJ1-1 gives the full variable domain: SAVISQKPSRDICQRGTSLTIQCQVDSQVTMMFWYRQQPGQSLTLIATANQGSEATYESGFVIDKFPISRPNLTFSTLTVSNMSPEDSSIYLCSVEVRPGAEAFFGQGTRLTVV.

This chain connects TRBV2 to TRBJ2-1; no firm D call. Looked up from germline, CDR1 is SNHLY and CDR2 is FYNNEI. V was shortened by 6 bases and J by 5 bases, with 14 bases between the two germline ends. This CDR3 contains 14 residues. CDR3 coding DNA: TGTGCCAGCAGGGATGGCCACGGCGACAATGAGCAGTTCTTC. Protein sequence: CASRDGHGDNEQFF.

The V gene is TRBV12-3 or TRBV12-4, the J gene TRBJ2-1; D perhaps matches TRBD2 (5 bases). V was pared by 3 bases and J by 7 bases, with 16 bases between. The CDR3 has 15 amino acids. The chain's CDR3 is CASSFLSGGGNEQFF. CDR3 DNA sequence: TGTGCCAGCAGTTTCCTAAGCGGAGGCGGGAATGAGCAGTTCTTC.

The V and J genes are TRBV4-2 and TRBJ2-5, with 7 positions matching TRBD2. This CDR3 is 17 amino acids long. Per germline, CDR1 LGHNA and CDR2 YNFKEQ. V lost 0 bases to trimming and J lost 2 bases; unmatched junction nucleotides: 9. The CDR3 DNA is TGTGCCAGCAGCCAAGATCCTAACGGGAGGAGGCAAGAGACCCAGTACTTC. Protein product: CASSQDPNGRRQETQYF.

Many counts were recorded for this clonotype. CDR3: CASSLYQGNQPQHF. In nucleotides, the CDR3 is TGTGCCAGCAGTTTATACCAGGGGAATCAGCCCCAGCATTTT. The rearrangement uses TRBV12-3 or TRBV12-4 and TRBJ1-5; a weak D match, TRBD1 (6 bases). Deletions cut 2 bases from V and 4 bases from J, with 9 bases between. The CDR3 sequence is 14 residues long.

The J gene is TRBJ1-2, the V gene TRBV6-1; a possible D gene is TRBD1 (5 bases). Trimming took off 2 bases at V and 4 bases at J, with 11 bases between the two ends. Germline loops: CDR1 MNHNS, CDR2 SASEGT. There are 14 residues in the CDR3. The DNA for the CDR3 is TGTGCCAGCAGTGAACTCGGCAGGGTCTATGGCTACACCTTC. Amino acid sequence: CASSELGRVYGYTF.

This rearrangement joins TRBV9 to TRBJ1-2; tentatively, D is TRBD1 (6 bases). V lost 4 bases to trimming and J lost 4 bases, with 11 bases between them. The CDR3 is 13 residues long. CDR1 is SGDLS and CDR2 is YYNGEE in the germline V gene. The CDR3, as DNA: TGTGCCAGCAGCCCGGGACACGTCTATGGCTACACCTTC. Protein product: CASSPGHVYGYTF.

The chain is built from TRBV13 and TRBJ2-4; D might be TRBD1 (6 bases). The DNA end favors TRBJ2-7, so the J call may be wrong. The germline V gene has CDR1 PRHDT and CDR2 FYEKMQ (reference sequence). This CDR3 is built from 14 residues. As DNA, the CDR3 is TGTGCCAGCAGCCCCCGGGACAAACACTACGAGCAGTACTTC. Residues: CASSPRDKHYEQYF.

The rearrangement links TRBV29-1 to TRBJ2-7, with D uncertain. V was cut by 3 bases and J by 5 bases, with 17 bases left in between. CDR1 is SQVTM, CDR2 ANQGSEA, per germline. CDR3 length equals 14 residues. The DNA of the CDR3 is TGCAGCGTTGAGGTCAACCTAGGGTCAGACGAGCAGTACTTC. This codes for CSVEVNLGSDEQYF.

Turning to this clonotype: An end of the junction differs from the germline gene, which may be a read error. The chain uses TRBV6-5 and TRBJ1-2; D not resolved. CDR1 and CDR2 from the germline V gene are MNHEY and SVGAGI. The CDR3 is 15 amino acids. In DNA, the CDR3 is TGTGCCTGCAGTTACTCGCTTTCCCCCTCCTATGGCTACACCTTC. Translating it yields CACSYSLSPSYGYTF.

The chain employs TRBV20-1 and TRBJ2-1, with 8 bases matching TRBD2. Germline trimming cut 6 bases from V and 4 bases from J; bases unmatched to any gene: 8. The CDR3 is 14 amino acids. Looked up from germline, CDR1 is DFQATT and CDR2 is SNEGSKA (reference sequence). CDR3 protein: CSAEGGTRYNEQFF. DNA of the CDR3: TGCAGTGCCGAGGGTGGGACTAGGTACAATGAGCAGTTCTTC.

The rearrangement joins TRBV28 to TRBJ2-3; D tentatively reads TRBD1 or TRBD2 (5 bases each). The CDR3 is made up of 14 amino acids. Germline V gives CDR1 MDHEN, CDR2 SYDVKM. V was pared by 7 bases and J by 0 bases, with 11 bases between. CDR3 DNA: TGTGCCAGCACCCAGGGCGGGAGCACAGATACGCAGTATTTT. Amino acid sequence: CASTQGGSTDTQYF.

On this clonotype itself: The junction departs from the called germline gene at one end, perhaps through a read error. This chain connects TRBV27 to TRBJ1-2; TRBD1 might be the D (5 bases). The CDR3 spans 14 residues. Germline V gene sequence: CDR1 MNHEY, CDR2 SMNVEV (reference sequence). Written as DNA, the CDR3 is TGTGCCTGCAGTTTCTCGACAGTCGGCTATGGCTACACCTTC. This encodes CACSFSTVGYGYTF.

This clonotype was seen just once. The chain joins TRBV2 to TRBJ2-5; TRBD2 matches at 8 bases. The DNA matches TRBJ2-7 better at its end, which makes the J call doubtful. CDR1 is SNHLY, CDR2 FYNNEI, per germline. The CDR3 length is 14 residues. CDR3 bases: TGTGCCAGCAGTGAACGAGCGGGGGACTACGAGCAGTACTTC. Its translation: CASSERAGDYEQYF.

In this sample, this clonotype turned up a few times. This chain links TRBV4-3 with TRBJ1-2, with a possible D match to TRBD1 (5 bases). CDR1 is LGHNA, CDR2 YSLEER, per germline. V was pared by 0 bases and J by 4 bases, with 12 bases between. This CDR3 comprises 15 residues. The CDR3 protein is CASSQDGRDPYGYTF. In DNA form, the CDR3 reads TGCGCCAGCAGCCAAGATGGTAGGGACCCCTATGGCTACACCTTC.

This chain joins TRBV20-1 and TRBJ2-1; D is unclear. The germline V and J ends were trimmed by 3 bases and 0 bases, with 6 bases remaining between them. In germline, CDR1 is DFQATT, CDR2 SNEGSKA (reference sequence). The CDR3 length is 13 residues. The chain's CDR3 is CSARPLSYNEQFF. CDR3 bases: TGCAGTGCTAGGCCTCTCTCCTACAATGAGCAGTTCTTC.